These 23 T cell receptor beta chains were sequenced from one sample in a study of glioma-infiltrating T cells. The iRepertoire nested amplicon-rescue multiplex PCR amplified TCR alpha and beta CDR3s from RNA. MiXCR was run by TCRdb on the multiplex PCR reads, yielding one entry per CDR3 protein. In the table there are about 400,000 distinct CDR3 sequences, roughly 41% of which are singletons. What was sequenced was glioma tissue, nonneoplastic brain tissue, or PBMCs (not recorded which). These receptors were taken from a human donor with low-grade glioma or glioblastoma, undergoing nonglioma brain surgery, or in good health (not recorded which).

This clonotype was counted many times. This rearrangement joins TRBV28 to TRBJ2-7; the match to TRBD1 covers 10 bases. V trimming: 4 bases; J trimming: 6 bases; junction bases outside the gene matches: 18. Per germline, CDR1 MDHEN and CDR2 SYDVKM. The CDR3 length is 18 residues. The CDR3 region has the DNA TGTGCCAGCAGTTCCGCCGGGACAGGGGTATACCTAGACCGCGAGCAGTACTTC. Its translation: CASSSAGTGVYLDREQYF.

This clonotype appeared a few times. CDR3 nucleotide sequence: TGTGCCACCAGTGATTTGGGGGCATACACCTTC. It yields the protein CATSDLGAYTF. The gene calls are TRBV24-1 and TRBJ1-2; D perhaps matches TRBD1 (5 bases). CDR1 is KGHDR, CDR2 SFDVKD, per germline. The V end lost 0 bases, the J end lost 11 bases, and 6 bases lay between the germline ends. The CDR3 covers 11 residues.

This rearrangement joins TRBV28 to TRBJ2-3, with TRBD1 identical over 7 bases. The J segment lost 0 bases and the V segment lost 5 bases, leaving 11 bases of the junction unmatched. From germline, CDR1 is MDHEN and CDR2 SYDVKM. This CDR3 region has 17 residues. The CDR3 spells CASSLPVRGLSTDTQYF. For the CDR3, the DNA is TGTGCCAGCAGTCTCCCGGTAAGGGGGCTTAGCACAGATACGCAGTATTTT.

This clonotype was detected ten times or more. CDR3 coding DNA: TGTGCCAGCAGAACGACTACACTCAGCACAGATACGCAGTATTTT. This gives the protein CASRTTTLSTDTQYF. The chain is built from TRBV6-1 and TRBJ2-3; TRBD2 might be the D (5 bases). The V end was cut by 6 bases, the J end by 0 bases, with 13 bases between. The CDR3 has 15 amino acids. Germline V gives CDR1 MNHNS, CDR2 SASEGT.

In this sample, this clonotype turned up a few times. This chain connects TRBV20-1 to TRBJ2-5; 7 bases map to TRBD1. Germline CDR1 reads DFQATT; CDR2 reads SNEGSKA (reference sequence). This CDR3 has 13 amino acids. With V trimmed by 5 bases and J by 4 bases, 7 bases remained unmatched. CDR3 nucleotides: TGCAGTGCTCCGGTGACAGGGCGAGAGACCCAGTACTTC. It encodes CSAPVTGRETQYF.

In its sample, this clonotype was seen many times. The rearrangement joins TRBV27 to TRBJ2-7; D might be TRBD1 (5 bases). The CDR3 loop spans 15 amino acids. Trimming shortened V by 3 bases and J by 1 base, and 13 bases separated the two germline ends. Per the germline V gene, CDR1 is MNHEY and CDR2 is SMNVEV (reference sequence). The CDR3 DNA is TGTGCCAGCAGTTTCGGCAGGGTTCCTTCCTACGAGCAGTACTTC. Translation: CASSFGRVPSYEQYF.

The gene calls are TRBV28 and TRBJ1-2, with 9 bases fitting TRBD1. Germline trimming cut 6 bases from V and 1 base from J; bases unmatched to any gene: 12. Germline assignment: CDR1 MDHEN and CDR2 SYDVKM. The CDR3 runs to 17 residues. The CDR3 DNA reads TGTGCCAGCAGGGGAACAGGGGGCGAGAAATATAACTATGGCTACACCTTC. Translated: CASRGTGGEKYNYGYTF.

In regard to this clonotype: The junction departs from the called germline gene at one end, perhaps through a read error. The chain is built from TRBV27 and TRBJ2-7, with D unresolved. The CDR3 has 15 amino acids. Germline loops: CDR1 MNHEY, CDR2 SMNVEV (reference sequence). The CDR3 DNA reads TGTGCCAGCAGTTCCTGGGCTGCAAGCTCCTGCGAGCAGTACTTC. Translating it yields CASSSWAASSCEQYF.

This clonotype has just a few counts. J is TRBJ1-1 and V is TRBV6-2 or TRBV6-3, with D maybe TRBD1 (6 bases). Germline V gene lookup returns CDR1 MNHEY and CDR2 SVGEGT. The CDR3 contains 17 residues. V was pared by 8 bases and J by 0 bases, with 22 bases between. CDR3 amino acids: CASRNSNYRVVNTEAFF. The CDR3 DNA reads TGTGCCAGCCGGAACTCCAATTACAGGGTAGTGAACACTGAAGCTTTCTTT.

This clonotype was observed a single time. One base away lies a much larger clone, so this may be a sequencing read error. The CDR3 bases are TGTGCCAGCAGCCCCGCCGGGGGCAGGCAGCAAGAGACCCAGTACTTC. This gives the protein CASSPAGGRQQETQYF. This chain uses TRBV7-2 with TRBJ2-5, with D perhaps matching TRBD1 or TRBD2 (6 bases each). The CDR3 spans 16 residues. Germline V gives CDR1 SGHTA, CDR2 FQGNSA. V dropped 5 bases and J dropped 2 bases, with 18 bases sitting between them.

About this clonotype itself: This may arise from a read error, as a much more abundant clone is one base away. The V call is TRBV27, the J call TRBJ2-7; D is possibly TRBD1 or TRBD2 (5 bases each). V lost 8 bases and J lost 0, with 14 bases in between. Germline V lookup: CDR1 MNHEY, CDR2 SMNVEV (reference sequence). This CDR3 has 14 amino acids. CDR3: CASAWDASSYEQYF. CDR3 in DNA: TGTGCCAGCGCCTGGGACGCGAGCTCCTACGAGCAGTACTTC.

CDR3 DNA sequence: TGCAGTGCTAGAGATCTTCCAGGGATACACGAGCAGTACTTC. Its translation: CSARDLPGIHEQYF. The chain combines TRBV20-1 with TRBJ2-7, with D maybe TRBD1 (5 bases). The CDR3 has 14 amino acids. The V end lost 0 bases, the J end lost 5 bases, and 14 bases lay between the germline ends. The germline V gene has CDR1 DFQATT and CDR2 SNEGSKA (reference sequence).

The chain carries TRBV4-1 and TRBJ2-1; D uncertain. From germline, CDR1 is MGHRA and CDR2 YSYEKL. The CDR3 runs 16 residues. V gave up 3 bases and J gave up 7 bases, with 19 bases separating them. The CDR3 reads CASSQDAVILGNEQFF. Written as DNA, the CDR3 is TGCGCCAGCAGCCAGGATGCCGTGATATTAGGAAATGAGCAGTTCTTC.

The rearrangement uses TRBV28 and TRBJ1-6, with D tentatively TRBD1 (6 bases). The CDR3 totals 15 residues. With 6 bases removed from V and 2 bases from J, the gap between germline ends came to 11 bases. Germline V gene lookup returns CDR1 MDHEN and CDR2 SYDVKM. The CDR3 sequence is CASRGGNAYNSPLHF. The DNA for the CDR3 is TGTGCCAGCAGAGGGGGGAATGCCTATAATTCACCCCTCCACTTT.

The chain uses TRBV20-1 and TRBJ1-6; 7 bases line up with TRBD1. Germline V gene sequence: CDR1 DFQATT, CDR2 SNEGSKA (reference sequence). The CDR3 runs 14 residues. Trimming at V came to 2 bases and at J to 7 bases, leaving 5 bases not matched to a gene. Here the CDR3 DNA reads TGCAGTGCTAGACAAAAGACAGGGAATTCACCCCTCCACTTT. Amino acid sequence: CSARQKTGNSPLHF.

In its sample, this clonotype was seen many times. V usage is TRBV6-2 or TRBV6-3 and J usage is TRBJ1-2, with D possibly matching TRBD1 (5 bases). V was cut by 6 bases and J by 3 bases, with 11 bases left in between. Germline V CDR1 and CDR2: MNHEY, SVGEGT. The length of the CDR3 is 13 residues. The CDR3 region is CASSDRRDYGYTF. In DNA form, the CDR3 reads TGTGCCAGCAGCGACAGAAGGGACTATGGCTACACCTTC.

This chain uses TRBV18 with TRBJ1-1; 9 bases agree with TRBD1. The CDR3 has 17 amino acids. CDR1 is KGHSH and CDR2 is LQKENI in the germline V gene. V was pared by 4 bases and J by 1 base, with 10 bases of the junction left unmatched. This CDR3 is CASSLVYRGQTNTEAFF. The CDR3, as DNA: TGTGCCAGCTCACTTGTGTACAGGGGGCAGACGAACACTGAAGCTTTCTTT.

This clonotype occurred a few times. This sequence joins TRBV29-1 and TRBJ2-5; D possibly corresponds to TRBD2 (6 bases). V was cut by 7 bases and J by 2 bases, with 23 bases left in between. From germline, CDR1 is SQVTM and CDR2 ANQGSEA. There are 16 residues in the CDR3. The CDR3 spells CSASGWAETEQETQYF. The CDR3 DNA follows: TGCAGCGCCAGCGGGTGGGCAGAAACTGAGCAAGAGACCCAGTACTTC.

Details on this clonotype: At one of its ends the junction is not consistent with the germline gene, which may arise from a read error. The chain is built from TRBV4-1 and TRBJ2-3; D not resolved. The CDR3 is 14 amino acids. Germline-derived CDR1 and CDR2 are MGHRA and YSYEKL. The CDR3 is CASRQVGSGDTQYF. The DNA for the CDR3 is TGCGCCAGCAGACAAGTTGGGTCCGGTGATACGCAGTATTTT.

For this clonotype: One end of the junction is discordant with germline, which a read error may explain. V is TRBV20-1 and J is TRBJ2-3, with TRBD2 matching 9 bases. From germline, CDR1 is DFQATT and CDR2 SNEGSKA (reference sequence). This CDR3 is built from 14 residues. CDR3 sequence (DNA): TGCAGCAACAGAGCGGGAGGAGGTGAAGATACGCAGTGTTTT. Encoded protein: CSNRAGGGEDTQCF.

The gene calls are TRBV3-1 and TRBJ2-1; 10 bases line up with TRBD2. With 0 bases clipped from V and 14 bases from J, the junction kept 7 bases outside the gene matches. The germline gives CDR1 LGHDT, CDR2 YNNKEL (reference sequence). The length of the CDR3 is 14 residues. The CDR3 loop is CASSQDWSGRDKFF. Written as DNA, the CDR3 is TGTGCCAGCAGCCAAGATTGGAGCGGGAGGGATAAGTTCTTC.

This clonotype was found a few times. The V gene is TRBV2, the J gene TRBJ2-1, with D possibly being TRBD1 or TRBD2 (7 bases each). The CDR3 has 16 residues. From germline, CDR1 is SNHLY and CDR2 FYNNEI. Trimming removed 11 bases at V and 6 bases at J, with 26 bases between. CDR3 in amino acids: CAGQAGPNQGGNEQFF. In DNA form, the CDR3 reads TGTGCCGGTCAAGCGGGACCAAACCAGGGGGGCAATGAGCAGTTCTTC. Drawing the rest from reference TRBV2 and TRBJ2-1, the complete variable domain is EPEVTQTPSHQVTQMGQEVILRCVPISNHLYFYWYRQILGQKVEFLVSFYNNEISEKSEIFDDQFSVERPDGSNFTLKIRSTKLEDSAMYFCAGQAGPNQGGNEQFFGPGTRLTVL.

As concerns this clonotype: Given a much more abundant clone one base away, this may be a read error. This chain links TRBV20-1 with TRBJ2-1, with D possibly TRBD1 on 5 matching bases. The V and J ends lost 2 bases and 6 bases respectively, with 17 bases between them. In germline, CDR1 is DFQATT, CDR2 SNEGSKA (reference sequence). The CDR3 runs 15 residues. CDR3 coding DNA: TGCAGTGCTAGATCGGCCCAAGGGGTTAGCAATGAGCAGTTCTTC. Translated: CSARSAQGVSNEQFF.